This T cell receptor beta chain emerged from a study of Graves' ophthalmopathy and Graves' hyperthyroidism. Exclusion covered patients with other autoimmune diseases or uncontrolled infections (as well as pregnancy or lactation). The CDR3 runs to 11 residues. Germline V gene sequence: CDR1 MNHNS, CDR2 SASEGT. V dropped 5 bases and J dropped 3 bases, with 5 bases sitting between them. As the template, RNA transcripts were used to amplify TCR beta CDR3 regions. Second-round multiplex PCR came after first-round RT-PCR with HTBI primers. TCRdb processed the multiplex PCR reads anew with MiXCR; each CDR3 protein has one entry. The table lists hundreds of thousands of distinct CDR3 sequences, about 20% of them singletons. This clonotype was counted ten times or more.

The J gene is TRBJ2-7, the V gene TRBV6-1; no reliable D call. The receptor was derived from a woman under 30 with stable Graves' hyperthyroidism. Some clones in this sample may be carry-over from other donors' samples. The sequenced sample was peripheral blood. In DNA form, the CDR3 reads TGTGCCAGCAGTCAGCGCTACGAGCAGTACTTC. Protein sequence: CASSQRYEQYF.